This TCR beta chain was sequenced during a study of blood T cell repertoires in COVID-19. In the authors' methods: Researchers report that nucleated cell counts were estimated from reference gene primer amplification. The protocol was immunoSEQ multiplex PCR, while the TCRdb copy is restricted to in-frame clones and leaves out a portion. V, J and clone size reflect that table, while D and trimming were determined from the DNA. This sample has about 190,000 clones, with roughly 81% found just once. Per germline, CDR1 SGHTA and CDR2 FQGNSA. Trimming left V 1 base short and J 6 bases short, with 13 bases between. CDR3 length: 14 residues.

The TCR was taken from an elderly woman with COVID-19, enrolled during active disease. The chain has TRBV7-2 and TRBJ2-7; perhaps TRBD2 as D (6 bases). Sequencing was done on a sample of peripheral blood. CDR3 bases: TGTGCCAGCAGCTTAGACGGGGGAGCTGCCGAGCAGTACTTC. As protein: CASSLDGGAAEQYF.